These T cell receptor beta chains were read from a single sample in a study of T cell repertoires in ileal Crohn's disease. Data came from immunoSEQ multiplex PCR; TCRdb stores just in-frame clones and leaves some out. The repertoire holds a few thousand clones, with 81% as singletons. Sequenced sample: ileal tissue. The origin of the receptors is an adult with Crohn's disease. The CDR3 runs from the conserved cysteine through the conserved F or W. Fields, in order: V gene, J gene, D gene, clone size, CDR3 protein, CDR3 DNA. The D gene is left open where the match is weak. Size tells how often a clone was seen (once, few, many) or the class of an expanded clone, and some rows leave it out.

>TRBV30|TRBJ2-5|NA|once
CAWSGSLSRETQYF
TGTGCCTGGAGTGGGTCCCTAAGTCGAGAGACCCAGTACTTC
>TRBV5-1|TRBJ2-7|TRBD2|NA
CASSYSGAAYEQYF
TGCGCCAGCAGCTATAGCGGGGCTGCCTACGAGCAGTACTTC
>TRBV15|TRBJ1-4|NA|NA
CATSRDMTGGEKLFF
TGTGCCACCAGCAGAGATATGACTGGTGGTGAAAAACTGTTTTTT
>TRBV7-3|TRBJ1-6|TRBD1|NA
CANSQQGAGYSPLHF
TGTGCCAACAGTCAACAGGGGGCCGGGTATTCACCCCTCCACTTT
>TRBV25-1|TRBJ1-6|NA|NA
CASSFYRVGNSPLHF
TGTGCCAGCAGTTTTTACAGGGTCGGCAATTCACCCCTCCACTTT
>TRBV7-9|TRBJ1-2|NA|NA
CASSPSVGREGYTF
TGTGCCAGCAGCCCATCCGTCGGTCGTGAGGGCTACACCTTC
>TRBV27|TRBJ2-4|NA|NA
CASSPQGQKNIQYF
TGTGCCAGCAGCCCTCAAGGACAGAAAAACATTCAGTACTTC
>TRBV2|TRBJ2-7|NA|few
CASSDPTGIRSYEQYF
TGTGCCAGCAGTGACCCGACAGGAATTCGTTCCTACGAGCAGTACTTC
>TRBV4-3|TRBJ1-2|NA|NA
CASSQVDGRELGGYTF
TGCGCCAGCAGCCAAGTCGACGGCAGGGAATTGGGTGGCTACACCTTC
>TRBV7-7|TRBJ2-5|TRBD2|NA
CASSPSGSEETQYF
TGTGCCAGCAGCCCTAGCGGGAGCGAAGAGACCCAGTACTTC
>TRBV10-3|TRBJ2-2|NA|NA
CAISEGGLNTGELFF
TGTGCCATCAGTGAGGGGGGCCTGAACACCGGGGAGCTGTTTTTT
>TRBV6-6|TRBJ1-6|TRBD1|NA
CASSGQGAYNSPLHF
TGTGCCAGCAGCGGACAGGGGGCCTATAATTCACCCCTCCACTTT
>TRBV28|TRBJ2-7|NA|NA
CASSWTVSEQYF
TGTGCCAGCAGTTGGACAGTCTCCGAGCAGTACTTC
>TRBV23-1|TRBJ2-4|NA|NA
CASSQDRETPLVKNIQYF
TGCGCCAGCAGTCAGGATCGAGAAACCCCTCTAGTCAAAAACATTCAGTACTTC
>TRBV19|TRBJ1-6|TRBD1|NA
CASKQGINNSPLHF
TGTGCCAGTAAACAGGGGATTAATAATTCACCCCTCCACTTT
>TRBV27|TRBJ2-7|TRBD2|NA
CASSLIGSLAGDQEDEQYF
TGTGCCAGCAGTTTAATTGGCTCCTTAGCGGGAGACCAAGAAGACGAGCAGTACTTC
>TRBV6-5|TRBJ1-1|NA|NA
CASSYSPGYMNTEAFF
TGTGCCAGCAGTTACTCGCCAGGATACATGAACACTGAAGCTTTCTTT
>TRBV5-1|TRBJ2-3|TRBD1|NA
CASSLVGTGGRDTQYF
TGCGCCAGCAGCTTGGTCGGGACAGGGGGCAGAGATACGCAGTATTTT
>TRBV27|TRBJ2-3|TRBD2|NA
CASSRTSRGTDTQYF
TGTGCCAGCAGTCGGACTAGCCGGGGCACAGATACGCAGTATTTT
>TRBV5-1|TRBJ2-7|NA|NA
CASSPLDSYEQYF
TGCGCCAGCAGCCCCTTAGACTCCTACGAGCAGTACTTC
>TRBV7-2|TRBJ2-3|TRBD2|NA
CASSRTSGRPTDTQYF
TGTGCCAGCAGCCGGACTAGCGGGAGGCCCACAGATACGCAGTATTTT
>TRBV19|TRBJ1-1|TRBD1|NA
CASSVGQQVSEAFF
TGTGCCAGTAGTGTGGGACAGCAAGTCAGTGAAGCTTTCTTT
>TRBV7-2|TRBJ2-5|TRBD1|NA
CASSLQGANRETQYF
TGTGCCAGCAGCTTACAGGGGGCTAATAGGGAGACCCAGTACTTC
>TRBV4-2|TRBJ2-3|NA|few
CASRRGRTSTDTQYF
TGTGCCAGCCGTCGGGGTAGAACTAGCACAGATACGCAGTATTTT
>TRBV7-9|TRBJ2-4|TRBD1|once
CASSFGTGDQNIQYF
TGTGCCAGCAGCTTCGGGACAGGGGATCAAAACATTCAGTACTTC
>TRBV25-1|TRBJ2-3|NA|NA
CASSDLGRGPSTDTQYF
TGTGCCAGCAGTGATCTGGGGCGGGGTCCAAGCACAGATACGCAGTATTTT
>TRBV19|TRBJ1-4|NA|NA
CASTGLTNEKLFF
TGTGCCAGTACTGGGCTAACTAATGAAAAACTGTTTTTT
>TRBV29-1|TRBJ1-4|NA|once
CSARAAEGNEKLFF
TGCAGCGCCCGGGCGGCAGAGGGTAATGAAAAACTGTTTTTT
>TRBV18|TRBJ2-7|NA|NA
CASSSSTGRRSSYEQYF
TGTGCCAGCTCATCCTCCACAGGGCGAAGGAGCTCCTACGAGCAGTACTTC
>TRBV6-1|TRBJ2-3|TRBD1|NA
CASSADRGRGVDTQYF
TGTGCCAGCAGTGCGGACAGGGGGCGCGGGGTAGATACGCAGTATTTT
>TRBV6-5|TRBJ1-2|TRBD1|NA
CASSYSIAGGNGYTF
TGTGCCAGCAGTTACTCGATCGCAGGGGGAAATGGCTACACCTTC
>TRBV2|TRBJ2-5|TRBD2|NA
CASGGLVGTQYF
TGTGCCAGCGGGGGACTAGTTGGGACCCAGTACTTC
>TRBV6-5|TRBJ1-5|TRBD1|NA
CASRKQGSGQPQHF
TGTGCCAGCAGAAAACAGGGGTCCGGTCAGCCCCAGCATTTT
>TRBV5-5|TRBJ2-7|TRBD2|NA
CASSPLAGGAGEQYF
TGTGCCAGCAGCCCACTAGCGGGAGGTGCCGGGGAGCAGTACTTC
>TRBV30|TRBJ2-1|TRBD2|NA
CAWSVGLAAYNEQFF
TGTGCCTGGAGTGTAGGTCTAGCGGCCTACAATGAGCAGTTCTTC
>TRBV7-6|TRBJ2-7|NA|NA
CASSLGRFLDEQYF
TGTGCCAGCAGCTTAGGTCGTTTCCTAGACGAGCAGTACTTC
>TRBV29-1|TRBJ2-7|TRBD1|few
CSARPDRGTYEQYF
TGCAGCGCGCGGCCGGACAGGGGGACCTACGAGCAGTACTTC
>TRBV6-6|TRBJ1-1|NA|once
CASSFAGNTEAFF
TGTGCCAGCAGTTTCGCAGGGAACACTGAAGCTTTCTTT
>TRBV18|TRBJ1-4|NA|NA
CASSPSGNEKLFF
TGTGCCAGCTCACCATCAGGGAATGAAAAACTGTTTTTT